Shown below are 20 T cell receptor beta chains from a single sample sequenced in a study of graft-versus-host responses after intestinal transplantation. Profiled with immunoSEQ multiplex PCR; TCRdb holds only in-frame clones, not every one. Here the sample spans approximately 90,000 clones, 88% being singletons. No antigens are known for them. The sequencing here drew on unstimulated CD4+ T cells sorted from spleen or lymph node cells, taken before transplant. These receptors were collected from a human donor who was the organ donor for an intestinal transplant.

This clone was seen more than once but under ten times. This chain joins TRBV2 and TRBJ2-3; TRBD2 agrees at 9 bases. The V and J ends lost 6 bases and 5 bases, in that order; junction bases with no gene match: 3. The CDR3 totals 13 residues. CDR1 is SNHLY and CDR2 is FYNNEI in the germline V gene. CDR3 nucleotides: TGTGCCAGCAGGGCGGGAGGGGAAGATACGCAGTATTTT. Translation gives CASRAGGEDTQYF.

This clone has just a few counts. The chain couples TRBV23-1 to TRBJ1-1, with D possibly being TRBD1 (5 bases). TRBV23-1 has ORF status, its function being uncertain. The V end was cut by 3 bases, the J end by 5 bases, with 13 bases between. The CDR3 is 14 amino acids. For the CDR3, the DNA is TGCGCCAGCAGTCAGGGGGGGAGGGAAACTGAAGCTTTCTTT. It translates to CASSQGGRETEAFF.

The gene calls are TRBV5-4 and TRBJ1-2, with TRBD1 identical over 10 bases. In germline, CDR1 is SGHNT, CDR2 YYREEE (reference sequence). Unmatched junction bases numbered 7, after V lost 4 bases and J lost 4 bases. There are 15 residues in the CDR3. The CDR3 is CASSPGTGVSYGYTF. The CDR3 DNA follows: TGTGCCAGCAGCCCCGGGACAGGGGTTTCCTATGGCTACACCTTC.

The V gene is TRBV9, the J gene TRBJ2-2; 8 positions match TRBD1. With 1 base clipped from V and 5 bases from J, the junction kept 10 bases outside the gene matches. The CDR3 contains 17 residues. Germline V gene sequence: CDR1 SGDLS, CDR2 YYNGEE. CDR3 nucleotides: TGTGCCAGCAGCGTAAGGCCCCCGACAGGGGATACCGGGGAGCTGTTTTTT. Encoded protein: CASSVRPPTGDTGELFF.

The chain carries TRBV11-2 and TRBJ2-3, with 7 positions matching TRBD2. The germline V gene encodes CDR1 SGHAT and CDR2 FQNNGV. The CDR3 runs 17 residues. J gave up 1 base and V 5 bases, and 12 bases lay outside the gene matches. CDR3 region: CASSKALGGGGTDTQYF. DNA for the CDR3: TGTGCCAGCAGCAAAGCGCTCGGTGGGGGGGGCACAGATACGCAGTATTTT.

Here the CDR3 DNA reads TGCAGTGCCCTTGATATCTACGAGCAGTACTTC. Encoded protein: CSALDIYEQYF. The gene calls are TRBV20-1 and TRBJ2-5; D gene ambiguous. The assigned J gene may be wrong: the sequence end matches TRBJ2-7 better. Germline V CDR1 and CDR2: DFQATT, SNEGSKA (reference sequence). There are 11 residues in the CDR3.

CDR3 in DNA: TGCGCCAGCAGCGGTACTAGCGCGGTTGAAGATACGCAGTATTTT. It codes for CASSGTSAVEDTQYF. The chain has TRBV5-1 and TRBJ2-3; 7 bases match TRBD2. The ends lost 4 bases at V and 5 bases at J; junction bases unmatched: 10. CDR3 length equals 15 residues. Germline V gene sequence: CDR1 SGHRS, CDR2 YFSETQ. The full variable domain, its missing parts supplied by reference TRBV5-1 and TRBJ2-3, is KAGVTQTPRYLIKTRGQQVTLSCSPISGHRSVSWYQQTPGQGLQFLFEYFSETQRNKGNFPGRFSGRQFSNSRSEMNVSTLELGDSALYLCASSGTSAVEDTQYFGPGTRLTVL.

The chain recombines TRBV27 with TRBJ1-1; 9 bases agree with TRBD1. CDR1 and CDR2 from the germline V gene are MNHEY and SMNVEV (reference sequence). This CDR3 has 16 residues. Trimming cost V 4 bases and J 3 bases; bases outside gene matches: 9. CDR3 sequence reads: CASSYLNRGLDTEAFF. As DNA, the CDR3 is TGTGCCAGCAGTTACCTCAACAGGGGGCTAGACACTGAAGCTTTCTTT.

The chain carries TRBV19 and TRBJ1-5; 7 nucleotides agree with TRBD1. The CDR3 extends over 15 amino acids. The junction had 8 bases not matched to a gene; V was cut back by 9 bases and J by 0 bases. In germline, CDR1 is LNHDA, CDR2 SQIVND (reference sequence). CDR3 coding DNA: TGTGCCAGCAGGGGACAGATCCATAGCAATCAGCCCCAGCATTTT. This encodes CASRGQIHSNQPQHF.

This chain links TRBV15 with TRBJ1-2; tentatively, D is TRBD1 (5 bases). This CDR3 has 16 amino acids. V lost 0 bases to trimming and J lost 5 bases, with 16 bases between them. Germline V gives CDR1 LNHNV, CDR2 YYDKDF (reference sequence). The CDR3 reads CATSRDFVGQGYGYTF. The DNA of the CDR3 is TGTGCCACCAGCAGAGATTTTGTCGGGCAGGGATATGGCTACACCTTC.

The chain combines TRBV28 with TRBJ1-2; D not certain. Trimming cost V 5 bases and J 4 bases, with 5 bases left between them. This CDR3 region has 11 residues. CDR1 and CDR2 (germline): MDHEN, SYDVKM. The CDR3: CASSHSYGYTF. The CDR3 DNA reads TGTGCCAGCAGTCATAGCTATGGCTACACCTTC.

The chain couples TRBV5-4 to TRBJ2-1; TRBD2 matches 9 bases. Germline loops: CDR1 SGHNT, CDR2 YYREEE (reference sequence). The CDR3 is 16 residues long. Germline trimming cut 1 base from V and 4 bases from J; bases unmatched to any gene: 6. The CDR3 spells CASSLSPAGGYNEQFF. The CDR3 coding sequence is TGTGCCAGCAGCTTGTCCCCAGCGGGGGGTTACAATGAGCAGTTCTTC.

A word on this clone: One junction end disagrees with the germline gene, perhaps due to a read error. Other DNA sequences in the same sample also yield this CDR3. The gene calls are TRBV5-1 and TRBJ1-2; the D gene is possibly TRBD1 (5 bases). Germline V gene lookup returns CDR1 SGHRS and CDR2 YFSETQ. The CDR3 consists of 18 residues. CDR3 sequence (DNA): TGCGCTAGCAGCGCAGCTCATGGTCAGGGTGGCCCTGGCTATGGCTACACCTTC. Residues: CASSAAHGQGGPGYGYTF.

This clone has only one observation. This sequence joins TRBV11-2 and TRBJ2-7; 9 bases match TRBD1. The junction had 5 bases not matched to a gene; V was cut back by 5 bases and J by 3 bases. CDR1 and CDR2 (germline): SGHAT, FQNNGV. The CDR3 loop spans 14 amino acids. CDR3 protein: CASSPGDRVYEQYF. The CDR3 DNA follows: TGTGCCAGCAGCCCCGGGGACAGGGTCTACGAGCAGTACTTC.

The genes are TRBV2 and TRBJ2-7; TRBD2 aligns across 7 bases. In germline, CDR1 is SNHLY, CDR2 FYNNEI. With 7 bases clipped from V and 5 bases from J, the junction kept 8 bases outside the gene matches. This CDR3 spans 13 amino acids. The CDR3 spells CASKAGAANEQYF. CDR3 DNA: TGTGCCAGCAAGGCGGGAGCGGCCAACGAGCAGTACTTC.

V usage is TRBV6-5 and J usage is TRBJ1-5; D is ambiguous. The germline CDR1 and CDR2 sequences are MNHEY and SVGAGI. This CDR3 spans 13 amino acids. Trimming stripped 4 bases from V and 7 bases from J, with 11 bases between. The CDR3 coding sequence is TGTGCCAGCAGTTTCGTGCAACACCAGCCCCAGCATTTT. Protein product: CASSFVQHQPQHF.

The chain recombines TRBV6-4 with TRBJ2-7; 11 nucleotides line up with TRBD2. Germline V gene lookup returns CDR1 MRHNA and CDR2 SNTAGT. The CDR3 is 16 residues long. J gave up 5 bases and V 7 bases, and 13 bases lay outside the gene matches. CDR3 nucleotides: TGTGCCAGCACCAGAAACACTAGCGGGAGTCTGAACGAGCAGTACTTC. Encoded protein: CASTRNTSGSLNEQYF.

The V and J genes are TRBV11-2 and TRBJ1-4, with TRBD1 identical over 7 bases. V gave up 5 bases and J gave up 4 bases; unmatched junction bases: 7. The germline CDR1 and CDR2 sequences are SGHAT and FQNNGV. This CDR3 region has 15 residues. The CDR3 DNA follows: TGTGCCAGCAGCACCCGACAGGGTTATAATGAAAAACTGTTTTTT. Encoded protein: CASSTRQGYNEKLFF.

The chain has TRBV27 and TRBJ1-2, with D perhaps TRBD1 (6 bases). The CDR3 consists of 15 residues. Per the germline V gene, CDR1 is MNHEY and CDR2 is SMNVEV (reference sequence). V was cut by 5 bases and J by 4 bases, with 17 bases left in between. The CDR3 spells CASSRGGAGSYGYTF. The CDR3 DNA is TGTGCCAGCAGTCGGGGGGGCGCAGGTAGCTATGGCTACACCTTC.

V gene TRBV9 combines with J gene TRBJ2-3; D is perhaps TRBD2 (5 bases). CDR1 is SGDLS and CDR2 is YYNGEE in the germline V gene. Between the trimmed V and J ends, which lost 2 bases and 0 bases, there was a span of 7 bases. CDR3 length: 14 residues. CDR3 loop: CASSVRESTDTQYF. CDR3 nucleotides: TGTGCCAGCAGCGTTCGGGAAAGCACAGATACGCAGTATTTT.